Shown below are 30 T cell receptor beta chains from a single sample sequenced in a study of T cell responses to AZD1222 COVID-19 vaccine. Here immunoSEQ multiplex PCR was the method, and the copy in TCRdb shows in-frame clones only, minus some. In the table there are more than 55,000 clones, roughly nine tenths of which are singletons. The source material was peripheral blood, sampled 28 days after the second AZD1222 dose. Receptor source: an adult who received the AZD1222 COVID-19 vaccine.

The CDR3 loop is CSVLMDSSTEAFF. CDR3 bases: TGCAGCGTCCTTATGGACAGCAGCACTGAAGCTTTCTTT. The chain couples TRBV29-1 to TRBJ1-1; tentative D call: TRBD1 (6 bases). Germline-derived CDR1 and CDR2 are SQVTM and ANQGSEA. Trimming cost V 6 bases and J 4 bases, with 15 bases left between them. CDR3 size: 13 residues.

This clone was observed once. The chain uses TRBV11-2 and TRBJ2-4, with TRBD1 identical over 11 bases. Per the germline V gene, CDR1 is SGHAT and CDR2 is FQNNGV. The junction had 3 bases not matched to a gene; V was cut back by 1 base and J by 7 bases. This CDR3 contains 15 residues. CDR3 sequence: CASSLGRTGGNIQYF. The CDR3 DNA is TGTGCCAGCAGCTTAGGGAGGACAGGGGGCAACATTCAGTACTTC.

The CDR3 reads CASMRDLLGNTIYF. The CDR3 region has the DNA TGTGCCAGTATGCGGGATCTCCTGGGAAACACCATATATTTT. This chain joins TRBV19 and TRBJ1-3; D unresolved. Trimming pared 7 bases from V and 4 bases from J, leaving 14 bases between. The CDR3 consists of 14 residues. In germline, CDR1 is LNHDA, CDR2 SQIVND (reference sequence).

As DNA, the CDR3 is TGTGCCAGCAGCTCGAGACTTGGGACCGTCTCCGAGCAGTACTTC. The encoded protein is CASSSRLGTVSEQYF. The rearrangement links TRBV7-9 to TRBJ2-7; TRBD1 or TRBD2 may be the D gene (5 bases each). The germline V gene encodes CDR1 SEHNR and CDR2 FQNEAQ (reference sequence). The CDR3 has 15 amino acids. The V gene lost 4 bases and the J gene lost 6 bases, with 19 bases spanning the gap.

The V and J genes are TRBV19 and TRBJ1-1; D is uncertain. Between the trimmed V and J ends, which lost 0 bases and 3 bases, there was a span of 11 bases. Germline lookup yields CDR1 LNHDA and CDR2 SQIVND (reference sequence). The CDR3 length is 15 residues. Here the CDR3 DNA reads TGTGCCAGTAGTATAGATCGGCAGGAGCACACTGAAGCTTTCTTT. Amino acids: CASSIDRQEHTEAFF. The variable domain in full, with the rest retrieved from reference TRBV19 and TRBJ1-1, is DGGITQSPKYLFRKEGQNVTLSCEQNLNHDAMYWYRQDPGQGLRLIYYSQIVNDFQKGDIAEGYSVSREKKESFPLTVTSAQKNPTAFYLCASSIDRQEHTEAFFGQGTRLTVV.

The chain recombines TRBV5-5 with TRBJ1-5, with D possibly being TRBD1 (5 bases). Germline-derived CDR1 and CDR2 are SGHKS and YYEKEE (reference sequence). The V end was cut by 1 base, the J end by 1 base, with 21 bases between. The CDR3 has 19 amino acids. CDR3 bases: TGTGCCAGCAGCTTGCGGCCCGGGTTAGGCGGGGCGAGCAATCAGCCCCAGCATTTT. Amino acids: CASSLRPGLGGASNQPQHF.

The V and J genes are TRBV6-6 and TRBJ2-5; D may be TRBD1 or TRBD2 (5 bases each). This CDR3 is 15 amino acids long. Germline V gene lookup returns CDR1 MNHNY and CDR2 SVGAGI (reference sequence). V lost 0 bases and J lost 2, with 10 bases in between. This chain's CDR3 is CASSYSGVQQETQYF. DNA of the CDR3: TGTGCCAGCAGTTACTCGGGGGTGCAGCAAGAGACCCAGTACTTC.

The rearrangement links TRBV6-5 to TRBJ2-2; perhaps TRBD2 as D (5 bases). V lost 3 bases, J lost 7 bases, and 6 bases lay in between. Germline V gene lookup returns CDR1 MNHEY and CDR2 SVGAGI. The CDR3 is 12 amino acids. CDR3 coding DNA: TGTGCCAGCAGTTATCGGGGCGGGGAGCTGTTTTTT. Translating gives CASSYRGGELFF.

This chain joins TRBV13 and TRBJ2-1, with unresolved D. Germline V gives CDR1 PRHDT, CDR2 FYEKMQ (reference sequence). V lost 4 bases, J lost 12 bases, and 19 bases lay in between. The CDR3 spans 14 residues. The CDR3 is CASSSRVQDGVQFF. CDR3 coding DNA: TGTGCCAGCAGCTCACGGGTGCAGGACGGTGTGCAGTTCTTC.

The gene calls are TRBV27 and TRBJ2-7; TRBD1 aligns across 7 bases. Germline-derived CDR1 and CDR2 are MNHEY and SMNVEV (reference sequence). CDR3 length: 14 residues. V lost 6 bases and J lost 4; bases outside the gene matches: 9. The DNA of the CDR3 is TGTGCCAGCAGCTTTAGGGACAGTGGATACGAGCAGTACTTC. It specifies CASSFRDSGYEQYF.

The rearrangement links TRBV5-1 to TRBJ2-3, with 7 bases lining up with TRBD1. Germline CDR1 is SGHRS and CDR2 is YFSETQ. The CDR3 spans 16 residues. V lost 0 bases to trimming and J lost 5 bases; unmatched junction nucleotides: 9. CDR3 in DNA: TGCGCCAGCAGCTTGGTATTTCAGGGGGTGGGAGATACGCAGTATTTT. Translating gives CASSLVFQGVGDTQYF.

The rearrangement uses TRBV7-8 and TRBJ1-4; D possibly corresponds to TRBD1 (5 bases). The V end was cut by 7 bases, the J end by 8 bases, with 14 bases between. The CDR3 spans 13 residues. CDR1 SGHVS and CDR2 FQNEAQ come from the germline V gene. This CDR3 reads CASNPGGGEKLFF. The CDR3 coding sequence is TGTGCCAGCAACCCGGGGGGTGGCGAAAAACTGTTTTTT.

The J gene is TRBJ2-1, the V gene TRBV7-3; D not certain. V was clipped by 5 bases and J by 9 bases, with 14 bases between them. Looked up from germline, CDR1 is SGHTA and CDR2 is FQGTGA. The CDR3 runs to 13 residues. The CDR3 region has the DNA TGTGCCAGCAGCAGATTGGCGGCAGGTGAGCAGTTCTTC. Its protein is CASSRLAAGEQFF.

The V gene is TRBV19, the J gene TRBJ2-2; TRBD1 agrees at 9 bases. The CDR3 runs to 15 residues. With V trimmed by 6 bases and J by 4 bases, 6 bases remained unmatched. Germline V gene lookup returns CDR1 LNHDA and CDR2 SQIVND (reference sequence). The CDR3 reads CASSPGQGITGELFF. CDR3 DNA: TGTGCCAGTAGCCCGGGACAGGGTATCACCGGGGAGCTGTTTTTT.

The V gene is TRBV5-1, the J gene TRBJ2-7; a weak D match, TRBD1 (5 bases). The germline V gene encodes CDR1 SGHRS and CDR2 YFSETQ. With 0 bases removed from V and 0 bases from J, the gap between germline ends came to 10 bases. This CDR3 has 15 amino acids. CDR3 DNA sequence: TGCGCCAGCAGCTTGGAGGACACAAGCTCCTACGAGCAGTACTTC. This gives the protein CASSLEDTSSYEQYF. Variable domain in full (rest from reference TRBV5-1 and TRBJ2-7): KAGVTQTPRYLIKTRGQQVTLSCSPISGHRSVSWYQQTPGQGLQFLFEYFSETQRNKGNFPGRFSGRQFSNSRSEMNVSTLELGDSALYLCASSLEDTSSYEQYFGPGTRLTVT.

The chain links TRBV27 to TRBJ1-3; D may be TRBD1 (5 bases). Trimming stripped 0 bases from V and 0 bases from J, with 6 bases between. Per the germline V gene, CDR1 is MNHEY and CDR2 is SMNVEV (reference sequence). CDR3 size: 15 residues. CDR3 sequence reads: CASSLSRASGNTIYF. CDR3 bases: TGTGCCAGCAGTTTATCCAGGGCCTCTGGAAACACCATATATTTT.

This chain connects TRBV5-6 to TRBJ2-7; D call uncertain. The CDR3 loop spans 15 amino acids. CDR1 and CDR2 (germline): SGHDT, YYEEEE. Trimming took 4 bases from V and 1 from J, leaving 15 bases between them. The CDR3 nucleotides read TGTGCCAGCAGCCCCCCCGGGCTCCAATCCTACGAGCAGTACTTC. Translated, it gives CASSPPGLQSYEQYF.

The chain has TRBV5-1 and TRBJ1-5; possible D gene TRBD1, 5 bases. V was clipped by 0 bases and J by 6 bases, with 16 bases between them. Germline CDR1 SGHRS, CDR2 YFSETQ. The CDR3 has 16 residues. In DNA form, the CDR3 reads TGCGCCAGCAGCTTGGAATCAGGGTCGAATGGTCAGCCCCAGCATTTT. This gives the protein CASSLESGSNGQPQHF. Drawing the rest from reference TRBV5-1 and TRBJ1-5, the complete variable domain is KAGVTQTPRYLIKTRGQQVTLSCSPISGHRSVSWYQQTPGQGLQFLFEYFSETQRNKGNFPGRFSGRQFSNSRSEMNVSTLELGDSALYLCASSLESGSNGQPQHFGDGTRLSIL.

The J gene is TRBJ1-2, the V gene TRBV19, with D possibly being TRBD1 (6 bases). The V gene's germline CDR1 is LNHDA and CDR2 SQIVND (reference sequence). This CDR3 has 15 amino acids. V shed 6 bases and J shed 0 bases, with 14 bases lying between them. The CDR3 bases are TGTGCCAGTAGCATGGGGGACATCTCTAACTATGGCTACACCTTC. Its translation: CASSMGDISNYGYTF.

This chain joins TRBV12-3 or TRBV12-4 and TRBJ1-1; D might be TRBD1 (5 bases). This CDR3 is built from 13 residues. V lost 3 bases and J 6 bases, leaving 11 bases between the germline ends. CDR3 residues: CASSFHGTSEAFF. The CDR3 nucleotides read TGTGCCAGCAGTTTCCACGGGACCTCTGAAGCTTTCTTT.

This chain links TRBV7-2 with TRBJ2-7; TRBD1 or TRBD2 may be the D gene (5 bases each). V lost 3 bases and J lost 4, with 16 bases in between. The CDR3 extends over 15 amino acids. Germline V gene sequence: CDR1 SGHTA, CDR2 FQGNSA. CDR3 residues: CASSLGVRGTYEQYF. For the CDR3, the DNA is TGTGCCAGCAGCTTGGGCGTGAGGGGAACTTACGAGCAGTACTTC.

The chain recombines TRBV5-1 with TRBJ2-7; no firm D call. This CDR3 is built from 16 residues. CDR1 and CDR2 from the germline V gene are SGHRS and YFSETQ. Trimming cost V 0 bases and J 7 bases, with 20 bases left between them. CDR3 protein: CASSLEGLGLAEEQYF. Here the CDR3 DNA reads TGCGCCAGCAGCTTGGAGGGCCTCGGGCTCGCGGAAGAGCAGTACTTC. Full variable domain (missing parts from reference TRBV5-1 and TRBJ2-7): KAGVTQTPRYLIKTRGQQVTLSCSPISGHRSVSWYQQTPGQGLQFLFEYFSETQRNKGNFPGRFSGRQFSNSRSEMNVSTLELGDSALYLCASSLEGLGLAEEQYFGPGTRLTVT.

The chain employs TRBV27 and TRBJ2-3; D is perhaps TRBD2 (6 bases). V was trimmed by 5 bases and J by 2 bases, leaving 14 bases between them. CDR3 length equals 15 residues. Germline assignment: CDR1 MNHEY and CDR2 SMNVEV (reference sequence). The CDR3, as DNA: TGTGCCAGCAGTAGCCGGCCGGGACTCACAGATACGCAGTATTTT. This gives the protein CASSSRPGLTDTQYF.

The chain carries TRBV3-1 (or the pseudogene TRBV3-2) and TRBJ1-6, with D unclear. CDR1 and CDR2 (germline): LGHDT, YNNKEL (reference sequence). Trimming removed 4 bases at V and 1 base at J, with 17 bases between. The CDR3 extends over 18 amino acids. This chain's CDR3 is CASSPHGGPGSYNSPLHF. The CDR3 bases are TGTGCCAGCAGCCCCCATGGTGGCCCTGGGTCCTATAATTCACCCCTCCACTTT.

V is TRBV6-5 and J is TRBJ1-3; D remains unclear. CDR1 MNHEY and CDR2 SVGAGI come from the germline V gene. V was cut by 11 bases and J by 2 bases, with 16 bases left in between. CDR3 length equals 14 residues. Here the CDR3 DNA reads TGTGCCGTGGCAAGGGCGCAGGCTGGAAACACCATATATTTT. It is translated as CAVARAQAGNTIYF.

The table lists this clone with a few counts. The CDR3: CASRIRDFPTYEQYF. Written as DNA, the CDR3 is TGTGCCAGCAGGATCAGGGACTTCCCCACCTACGAGCAGTACTTC. This sequence joins TRBV11-2 and TRBJ2-7; tentatively, D is TRBD2 (6 bases). V lost 6 bases to trimming and J lost 2 bases, with 17 bases between them. There are 15 residues in the CDR3. Germline V gene sequence: CDR1 SGHAT, CDR2 FQNNGV.

V usage is TRBV28 and J usage is TRBJ1-2, with 7 positions matching TRBD1. The germline CDR1 and CDR2 sequences are MDHEN and SYDVKM. V was clipped by 7 bases and J by 7 bases; unmatched bases: 6. This CDR3 has 12 residues. The CDR3 DNA sequence: TGTGCCAGCATACGGACAGGTGGTGGCTACACCTTC. Protein sequence: CASIRTGGGYTF.

The V and J genes are TRBV9 and TRBJ2-6, with a possible D match to TRBD1 (6 bases). Trimming stripped 5 bases from V and 2 bases from J, with 14 bases between. This CDR3 comprises 16 residues. Germline lookup yields CDR1 SGDLS and CDR2 YYNGEE. The CDR3 spells CASRTGPAPGANVLTF. CDR3 nucleotide sequence: TGTGCCAGCAGGACAGGCCCCGCCCCTGGGGCCAACGTCCTGACTTTC.

The chain employs TRBV6-1 and TRBJ2-7; D remains unclear. Trimming took off 2 bases at V and 0 bases at J, with 17 bases between the two ends. In germline, CDR1 is MNHNS, CDR2 SASEGT. The CDR3 is made up of 17 amino acids. This chain's CDR3 is CASSENQNWANSYEQYF. The DNA of the CDR3 is TGTGCCAGCAGTGAAAATCAGAACTGGGCCAACTCCTACGAGCAGTACTTC.

The chain carries TRBV5-1 and TRBJ1-5; tentative D call: TRBD1 (6 bases). V was clipped by 4 bases and J by 6 bases, with 17 bases between them. The germline CDR1 and CDR2 sequences are SGHRS and YFSETQ. The CDR3 has 15 amino acids. In DNA form, the CDR3 reads TGCGCCAGCAGCCCTCAGGGGTGGGGCGGTCAGCCCCAGCATTTT. Residues: CASSPQGWGGQPQHF.